One sample yielded the 18 T cell receptor beta chains listed below, sequenced in a study of cytomegalovirus exposure and HLA in healthy donors. Vbeta (60) and Jbeta (13) primers were used in the PCR. The data were produced by immunoSEQ multiplex PCR, yet TCRdb's version contains in-frame clones alone and is incomplete. The sample lists around 180,000 clones, around 82% seen once, with over 2% in the top ten. The sample taken for sequencing was PBMCs. Receptors were obtained from a man in his 60s in good health and CMV-seronegative.

The rearrangement uses TRBV27 and TRBJ2-7, with D possibly matching TRBD2 (6 bases). Germline V gene data show CDR1 as MNHEY and CDR2 as SMNVEV (reference sequence). The V end lost 3 bases, the J end lost 7 bases, and 13 bases lay between the germline ends. The CDR3 loop spans 13 amino acids. The CDR3 loop is CASSFSAGGEQYF. The CDR3 DNA reads TGTGCCAGCAGTTTCTCAGCGGGCGGGGAGCAGTACTTC.

This clone was recorded once. The gene calls are TRBV7-2 and TRBJ1-2, with D possibly being TRBD1 (5 bases). The CDR3 covers 13 residues. In germline, CDR1 is SGHTA, CDR2 FQGNSA. V lost 1 base to trimming and J lost 7 bases, with 10 bases between them. Here the CDR3 reads CASSLVFQGGYTF. CDR3 nucleotide sequence: TGTGCCAGCAGCTTAGTATTCCAGGGTGGCTACACCTTC.

This clone was seen a single time. The chain employs TRBV28 and TRBJ1-5; maybe TRBD1 (5 bases). The ends were cut back, 5 bases at V and 0 bases at J, with 23 bases in the middle. Per germline, CDR1 MDHEN and CDR2 SYDVKM. The CDR3 is made up of 19 amino acids. CDR3 in amino acids: CASSRQGYPIRDSNQPQHF. The CDR3 DNA follows: TGTGCCAGCAGTCGCCAGGGATACCCTATTCGAGATAGCAATCAGCCCCAGCATTTT.

The rearrangement links TRBV28 to TRBJ1-5; TRBD1 matches 8 bases. Germline CDR1 reads MDHEN; CDR2 reads SYDVKM. The CDR3 is made up of 16 amino acids. Trimming removed 7 bases from V and 0 bases from J; junction bases left unmatched: 8. CDR3 region: CASIPGGLYSNQPQHF. The CDR3 DNA sequence: TGTGCCAGCATACCAGGGGGCCTTTATAGCAATCAGCCCCAGCATTTT.

The V gene is TRBV5-4, the J gene TRBJ2-7, with 7 nucleotides matching TRBD1. Losses at the gene ends were 2 bases for V and 1 base for J; bases not matched to a gene: 3. The length of the CDR3 is 14 residues. Looked up from germline, CDR1 is SGHNT and CDR2 is YYREEE (reference sequence). Written as DNA, the CDR3 is TGTGCCAGCAGCTTTCCGGGACAGTCCTACGAGCAGTACTTC. As protein: CASSFPGQSYEQYF.

The chain couples TRBV27 to TRBJ2-7; D perhaps matches TRBD1 (6 bases). CDR3 length: 14 amino acids. CDR1 is MNHEY, CDR2 SMNVEV, per germline (reference sequence). V lost 4 bases to trimming and J lost 6 bases, with 16 bases between them. CDR3 region: CASSSRQESGEQYF. The CDR3 coding sequence is TGTGCCAGCAGTTCCCGACAGGAGAGTGGCGAGCAGTACTTC.

The chain carries TRBV18 and TRBJ2-5; TRBD1 aligns across 7 bases. This CDR3 spans 13 amino acids. V trimming: 4 bases; J trimming: 3 bases; junction bases outside the gene matches: 2. The germline V gene encodes CDR1 KGHSH and CDR2 LQKENI. The CDR3: CASSLGTEETQYF. The CDR3 DNA sequence: TGTGCCAGCTCACTAGGGACAGAAGAGACCCAGTACTTC.

The chain has TRBV19 and TRBJ2-1, with a weak D call TRBD1 (6 bases). The germline CDR1 and CDR2 sequences are LNHDA and SQIVND (reference sequence). CDR3 size: 16 residues. V was shortened by 0 bases and J by 8 bases, with 17 bases between the two germline ends. The CDR3 sequence is CASSIEGASRSHEQFF. The CDR3 DNA reads as TGTGCCAGTAGTATAGAGGGGGCTAGCCGAAGCCATGAGCAGTTCTTC.

The V gene is TRBV30, the J gene TRBJ1-1, with a tentative D call TRBD1 (5 bases). Germline V gene sequence: CDR1 GTSNPN, CDR2 SVGIG (reference sequence). This CDR3 comprises 15 residues. V lost 7 bases to trimming and J lost 2 bases, with 20 bases between them. CDR3 sequence reads: CASMSKGQSNTEAFF. The CDR3 region has the DNA TGTGCCTCGATGTCGAAAGGACAAAGTAACACTGAAGCTTTCTTT.

The chain employs TRBV5-6 and TRBJ2-6; D not resolved. V lost 4 bases to trimming and J lost 4 bases, with 12 bases between them. The CDR3 has 15 residues. Germline V gene data show CDR1 as SGHDT and CDR2 as YYEEEE. CDR3 amino acids: CASSPRRSGANVLTF. CDR3 nucleotides: TGTGCCAGCAGCCCCAGGCGTTCGGGGGCCAACGTCCTGACTTTC.

Notes on this clone: Relative to the germline gene, one junction end is altered; a read error may explain this. J is TRBJ1-2 and V is TRBV29-1, with D perhaps TRBD1 (6 bases). The CDR3 is 13 residues long. Germline assignment: CDR1 SQVTM and CDR2 ANQGSEA. This CDR3 is CSVERDITYGYPF. CDR3 in DNA: TGCAGCGTTGAAAGGGACATTACCTATGGCTACCCCTTC.

The rearrangement links TRBV19 to TRBJ1-4; weak D call: TRBD1 (6 bases). V lost 5 bases and J lost 7, with 17 bases in between. The CDR3 extends over 15 amino acids. Germline V gives CDR1 LNHDA, CDR2 SQIVND (reference sequence). CDR3 sequence reads: CASSLVNRAGEKLFF. DNA of the CDR3: TGTGCCAGTAGTCTAGTGAACAGGGCGGGTGAAAAACTGTTTTTT.

The V and J genes are TRBV28 and TRBJ2-7; D may be TRBD1 (6 bases). From germline, CDR1 is MDHEN and CDR2 SYDVKM. This CDR3 region has 16 residues. Trimming cost V 4 bases and J 3 bases, with 19 bases left between them. The CDR3 is CASSSSMNGQLYEQYF. CDR3 bases: TGTGCCAGCAGTTCTTCTATGAACGGACAGCTCTACGAGCAGTACTTC.

The rearrangement joins TRBV2 to TRBJ1-3, with TRBD1 identical over 7 bases. CDR1 and CDR2 from the germline V gene are SNHLY and FYNNEI. Trimming at V came to 6 bases and at J to 8 bases, leaving 10 bases not matched to a gene. The CDR3 is made up of 14 amino acids. CDR3 DNA: TGTGCCAGCAGAGAGGACAGGACCCGCGACACCATATATTTT. Amino acid sequence: CASREDRTRDTIYF. Filled out from reference TRBV2 and TRBJ1-3, the complete variable domain reads EPEVTQTPSHQVTQMGQEVILRCVPISNHLYFYWYRQILGQKVEFLVSFYNNEISEKSEIFDDQFSVERPDGSNFTLKIRSTKLEDSAMYFCASREDRTRDTIYFGEGSWLTVV.

This clone was detected once. The chain employs TRBV18 and TRBJ1-2; TRBD1 might be the D (5 bases). CDR3 size: 15 residues. Germline V gene data show CDR1 as KGHSH and CDR2 as LQKENI. Trimming pared 5 bases from V and 3 bases from J, leaving 16 bases between. In nucleotides, the CDR3 is TGTGCCAGCTCAGGCAGGGCCGGAGCTGACTATGGCTACACCTTC. Amino acids: CASSGRAGADYGYTF.

This chain links TRBV9 with TRBJ2-5; 7 positions match TRBD2. Losses at the gene ends were 0 bases for V and 0 bases for J; bases not matched to a gene: 11. CDR3 length: 18 amino acids. Germline loops: CDR1 SGDLS, CDR2 YYNGEE. CDR3 residues: CASSVGAAGYGNQETQYF. The CDR3 DNA is TGTGCCAGCAGCGTAGGGGCAGCGGGATATGGTAACCAAGAGACCCAGTACTTC.

The chain couples TRBV2 to TRBJ1-5; D gene unclear. Germline V gene sequence: CDR1 SNHLY, CDR2 FYNNEI. V was cut by 6 bases and J by 4 bases, with 7 bases left in between. The length of the CDR3 is 12 residues. CDR3 sequence: CASRAGNQPQHF. The CDR3 DNA reads as TGTGCCAGCAGGGCGGGGAATCAGCCCCAGCATTTT.

The DNA of the CDR3 is TGTGCCAGCTCCGTTGTAGATGATTGTGGCTACACCTTC. Translation: CASSVVDDCGYTF. The gene calls are TRBV18 and TRBJ1-2; D gene unclear. The CDR3 totals 13 residues. Germline-derived CDR1 and CDR2 are KGHSH and LQKENI. V lost 6 bases, J lost 7 bases, and 15 bases lay in between.